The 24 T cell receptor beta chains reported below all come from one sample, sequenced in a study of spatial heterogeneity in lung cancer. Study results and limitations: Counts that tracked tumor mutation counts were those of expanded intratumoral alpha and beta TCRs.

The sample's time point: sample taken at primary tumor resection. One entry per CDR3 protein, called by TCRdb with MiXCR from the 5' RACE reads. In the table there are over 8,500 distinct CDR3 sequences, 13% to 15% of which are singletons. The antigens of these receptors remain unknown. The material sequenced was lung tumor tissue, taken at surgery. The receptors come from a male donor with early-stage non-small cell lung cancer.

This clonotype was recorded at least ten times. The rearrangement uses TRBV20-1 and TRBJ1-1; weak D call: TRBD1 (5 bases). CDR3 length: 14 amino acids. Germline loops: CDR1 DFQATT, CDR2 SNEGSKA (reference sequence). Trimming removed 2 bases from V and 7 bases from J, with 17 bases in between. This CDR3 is CSARLGQGRGEAFF. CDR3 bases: TGCAGTGCTAGACTCGGCCAGGGAAGGGGTGAAGCTTTCTTT.

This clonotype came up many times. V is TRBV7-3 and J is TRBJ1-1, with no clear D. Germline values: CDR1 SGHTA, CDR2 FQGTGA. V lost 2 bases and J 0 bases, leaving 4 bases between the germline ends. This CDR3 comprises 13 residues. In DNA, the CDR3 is TGTGCCAGCAGCTTATCGGTGAACACTGAAGCTTTCTTT. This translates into CASSLSVNTEAFF.

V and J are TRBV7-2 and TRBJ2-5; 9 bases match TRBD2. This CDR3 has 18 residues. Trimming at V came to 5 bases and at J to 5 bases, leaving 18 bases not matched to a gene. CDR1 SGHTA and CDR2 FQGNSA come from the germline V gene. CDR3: CASSRAAMGLAGYETQYF. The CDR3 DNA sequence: TGTGCCAGCAGCCGCGCGGCTATGGGGCTAGCGGGATACGAGACCCAGTACTTC.

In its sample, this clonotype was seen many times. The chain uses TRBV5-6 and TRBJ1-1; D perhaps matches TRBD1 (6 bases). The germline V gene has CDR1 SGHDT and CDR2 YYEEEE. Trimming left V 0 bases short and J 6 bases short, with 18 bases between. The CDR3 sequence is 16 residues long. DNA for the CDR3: TGTGCCAGCAGCTTGGCCACTAGGAAATCAGGGGCTGAAGCTTTCTTT. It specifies CASSLATRKSGAEAFF.

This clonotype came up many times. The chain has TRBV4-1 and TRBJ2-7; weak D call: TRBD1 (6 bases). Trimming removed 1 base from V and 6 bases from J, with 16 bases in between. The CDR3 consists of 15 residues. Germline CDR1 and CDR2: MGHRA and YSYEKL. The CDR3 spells CASSQVRDTSGEQYF. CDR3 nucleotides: TGCGCCAGCAGCCAAGTCCGGGACACCTCGGGCGAGCAGTACTTC.

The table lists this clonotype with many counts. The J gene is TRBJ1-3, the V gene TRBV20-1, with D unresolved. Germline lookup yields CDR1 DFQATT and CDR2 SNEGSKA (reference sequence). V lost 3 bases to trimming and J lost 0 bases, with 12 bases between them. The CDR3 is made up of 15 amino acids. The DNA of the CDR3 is TGCAGTGCTAGTAAGCGTTTCAACTCTGGAAACACCATATATTTT. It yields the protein CSASKRFNSGNTIYF.

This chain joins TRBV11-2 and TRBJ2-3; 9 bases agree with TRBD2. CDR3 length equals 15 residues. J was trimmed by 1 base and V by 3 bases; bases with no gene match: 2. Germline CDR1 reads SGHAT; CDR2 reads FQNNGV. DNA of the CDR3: TGTGCCAGCAGCTTCAGGACTAGCGGCACAGATACGCAGTATTTT. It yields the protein CASSFRTSGTDTQYF.

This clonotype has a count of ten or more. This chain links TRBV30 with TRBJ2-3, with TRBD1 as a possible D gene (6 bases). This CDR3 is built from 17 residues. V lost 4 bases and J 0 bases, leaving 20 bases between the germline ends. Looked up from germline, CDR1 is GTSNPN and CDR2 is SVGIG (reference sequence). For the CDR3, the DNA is TGTGCCTGGATGGGCGATGGGGGCTCTACTAGCACAGATACGCAGTATTTT. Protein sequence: CAWMGDGGSTSTDTQYF.

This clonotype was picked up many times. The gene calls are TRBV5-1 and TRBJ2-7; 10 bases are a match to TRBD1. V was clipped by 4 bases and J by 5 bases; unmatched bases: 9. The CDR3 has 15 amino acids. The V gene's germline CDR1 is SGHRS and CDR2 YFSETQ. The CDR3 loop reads CASSLDRGLSHEQYF. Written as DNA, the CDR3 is TGCGCCAGCAGCCTCGACAGGGGGCTTTCCCACGAGCAGTACTTC.

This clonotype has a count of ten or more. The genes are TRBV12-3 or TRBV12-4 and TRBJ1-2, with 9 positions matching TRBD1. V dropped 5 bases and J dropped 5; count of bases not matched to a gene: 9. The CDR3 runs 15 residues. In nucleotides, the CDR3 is TGTGCCAGCAGTGGGGGACAGGGATCGGGATATGGCTACACCTTC. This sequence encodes CASSGGQGSGYGYTF.

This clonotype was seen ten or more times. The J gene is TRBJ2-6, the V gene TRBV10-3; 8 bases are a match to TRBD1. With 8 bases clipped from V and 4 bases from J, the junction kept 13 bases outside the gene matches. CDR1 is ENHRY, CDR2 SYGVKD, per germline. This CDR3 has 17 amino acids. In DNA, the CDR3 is TGTGCCATCTCTTCACGGGCAGGGGGCTGGGGGGCCAACGTCCTGACTTTC. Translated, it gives CAISSRAGGWGANVLTF.

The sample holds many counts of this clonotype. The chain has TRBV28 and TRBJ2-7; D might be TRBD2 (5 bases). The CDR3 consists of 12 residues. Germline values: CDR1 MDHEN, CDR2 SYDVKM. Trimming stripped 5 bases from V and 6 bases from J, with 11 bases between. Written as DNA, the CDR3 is TGTGCCAGCAGTACAAGCAGCGGCGAGCAGTACTTC. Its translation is CASSTSSGEQYF.

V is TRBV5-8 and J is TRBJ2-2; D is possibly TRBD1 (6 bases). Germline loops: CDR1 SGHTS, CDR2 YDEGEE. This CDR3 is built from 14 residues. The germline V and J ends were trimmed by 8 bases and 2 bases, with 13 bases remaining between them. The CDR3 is CARVGQLNTGELFF. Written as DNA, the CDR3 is TGTGCCAGGGTTGGACAGCTAAACACCGGGGAGCTGTTTTTT.

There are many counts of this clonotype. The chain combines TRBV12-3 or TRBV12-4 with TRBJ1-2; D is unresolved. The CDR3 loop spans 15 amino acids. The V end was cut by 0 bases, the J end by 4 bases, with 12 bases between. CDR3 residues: CASSLARPPFYGYTF. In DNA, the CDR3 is TGTGCCAGCAGTTTAGCCCGGCCGCCGTTCTATGGCTACACCTTC.

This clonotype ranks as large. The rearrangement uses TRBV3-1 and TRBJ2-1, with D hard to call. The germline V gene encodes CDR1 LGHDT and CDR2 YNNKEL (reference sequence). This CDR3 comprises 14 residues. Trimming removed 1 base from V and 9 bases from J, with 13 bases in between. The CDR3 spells CASSQASANAEQFF. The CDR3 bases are TGTGCCAGCAGCCAAGCGTCAGCCAACGCTGAGCAGTTCTTC.

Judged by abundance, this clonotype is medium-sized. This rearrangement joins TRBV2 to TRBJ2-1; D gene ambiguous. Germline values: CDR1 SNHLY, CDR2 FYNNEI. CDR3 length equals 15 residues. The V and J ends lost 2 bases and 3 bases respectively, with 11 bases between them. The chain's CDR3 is CASSEYAFLYNEQFF. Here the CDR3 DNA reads TGTGCCAGCAGTGAATACGCGTTCCTCTACAATGAGCAGTTCTTC. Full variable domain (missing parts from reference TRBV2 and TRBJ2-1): EPEVTQTPSHQVTQMGQEVILRCVPISNHLYFYWYRQILGQKVEFLVSFYNNEISEKSEIFDDQFSVERPDGSNFTLKIRSTKLEDSAMYFCASSEYAFLYNEQFFGPGTRLTVL.

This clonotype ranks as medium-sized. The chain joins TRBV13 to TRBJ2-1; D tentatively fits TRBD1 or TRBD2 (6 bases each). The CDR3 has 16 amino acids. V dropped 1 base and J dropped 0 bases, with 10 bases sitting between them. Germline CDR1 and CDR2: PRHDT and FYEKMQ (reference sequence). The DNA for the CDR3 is TGTGCCAGCAGCTTAGAGGGGGGTAGCTCCTACAATGAGCAGTTCTTC. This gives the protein CASSLEGGSSYNEQFF.

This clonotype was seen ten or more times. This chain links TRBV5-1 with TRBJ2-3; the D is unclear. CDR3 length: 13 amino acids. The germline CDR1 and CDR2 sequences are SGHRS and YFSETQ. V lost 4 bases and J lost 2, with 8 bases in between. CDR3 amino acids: CASSPHDTDTQYF. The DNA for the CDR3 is TGCGCCAGCAGCCCTCATGACACAGATACGCAGTATTTT.

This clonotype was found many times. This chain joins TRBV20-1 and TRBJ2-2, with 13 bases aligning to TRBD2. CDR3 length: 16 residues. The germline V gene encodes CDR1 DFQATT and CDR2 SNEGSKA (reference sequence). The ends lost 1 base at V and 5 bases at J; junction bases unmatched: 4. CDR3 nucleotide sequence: TGCAGTGCTAGAGGGACTAGCGGGAGTGGGACCGGGGAGCTGTTTTTT. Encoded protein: CSARGTSGSGTGELFF.

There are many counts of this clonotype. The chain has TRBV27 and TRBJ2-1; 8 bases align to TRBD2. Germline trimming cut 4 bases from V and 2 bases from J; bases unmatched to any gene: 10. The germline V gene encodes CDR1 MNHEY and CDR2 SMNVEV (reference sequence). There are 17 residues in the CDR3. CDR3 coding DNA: TGTGCCAGCAGTTCCGAGGGCGGGAGGTGGGCCTACAATGAGCAGTTCTTC. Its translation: CASSSEGGRWAYNEQFF.

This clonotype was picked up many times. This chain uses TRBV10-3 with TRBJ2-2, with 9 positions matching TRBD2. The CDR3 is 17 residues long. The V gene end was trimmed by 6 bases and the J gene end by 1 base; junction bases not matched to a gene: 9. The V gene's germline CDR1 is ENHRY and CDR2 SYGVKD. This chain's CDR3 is CAISQALTSGNTGELFF. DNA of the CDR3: TGTGCCATCAGCCAAGCCTTGACTAGCGGGAACACCGGGGAGCTGTTTTTT.

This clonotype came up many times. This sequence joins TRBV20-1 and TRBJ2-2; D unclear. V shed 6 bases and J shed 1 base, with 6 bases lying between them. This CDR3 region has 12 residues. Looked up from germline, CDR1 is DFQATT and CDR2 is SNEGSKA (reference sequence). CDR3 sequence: CSAEENTGELFF. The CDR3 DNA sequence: TGCAGTGCGGAAGAGAACACCGGGGAGCTGTTTTTT.

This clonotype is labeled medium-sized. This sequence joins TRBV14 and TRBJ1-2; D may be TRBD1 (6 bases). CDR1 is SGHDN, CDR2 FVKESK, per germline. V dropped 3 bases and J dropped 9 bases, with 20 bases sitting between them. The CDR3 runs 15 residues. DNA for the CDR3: TGTGCCAGCAGCCAGGGAACAATAGGGGGAGAGAGCTACACCTTC. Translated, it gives CASSQGTIGGESYTF.

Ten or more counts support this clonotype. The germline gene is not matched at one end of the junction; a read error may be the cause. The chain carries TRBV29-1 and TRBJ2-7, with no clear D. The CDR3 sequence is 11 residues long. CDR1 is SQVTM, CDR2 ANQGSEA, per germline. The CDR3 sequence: CSVEDTYEQYF. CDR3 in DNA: TGCAGCGTGGAAGATACCTACGAGCAGTACTTC.